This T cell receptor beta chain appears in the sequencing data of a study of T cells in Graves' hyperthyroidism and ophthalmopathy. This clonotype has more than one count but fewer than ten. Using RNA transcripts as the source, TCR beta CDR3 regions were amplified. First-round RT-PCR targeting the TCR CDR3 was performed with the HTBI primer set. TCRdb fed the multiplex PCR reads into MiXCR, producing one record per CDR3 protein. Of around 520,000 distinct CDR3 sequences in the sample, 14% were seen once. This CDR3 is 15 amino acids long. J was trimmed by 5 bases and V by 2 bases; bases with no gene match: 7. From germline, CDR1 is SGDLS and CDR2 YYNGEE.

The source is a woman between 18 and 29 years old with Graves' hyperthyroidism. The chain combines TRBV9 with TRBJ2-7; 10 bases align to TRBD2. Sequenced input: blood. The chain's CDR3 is CASSVGLAFGNEQYF. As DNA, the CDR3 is TGTGCCAGCAGCGTGGGACTAGCGTTCGGTAACGAGCAGTACTTC. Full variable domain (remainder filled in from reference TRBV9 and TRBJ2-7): DSGVTQTPKHLITATGQRVTLRCSPRSGDLSVYWYQQSLDQGLQFLIQYYNGEERAKGNILERFSAQQFPDLHSELNLSSLELGDSALYFCASSVGLAFGNEQYFGPGTRLTVT.